This entry describes one T cell receptor beta chain. No antigen is known for it. No base-level quality is on record; no much larger clone is a single base apart. The data originate from a study of early T cells in non-severe SARS-CoV-2 infection listed by TCRdb under 2021. Background on the whole study: Because TCR sequencing relied on bulk RNA taken from unsorted whole blood, pairing of alpha and beta chains was not possible.

Libraries were constructed by 5' RACE. This sample was sequenced with a NextSeq 500. To correct for sequencing error and PCR bias, the TCR library protocol tagged individual cDNA molecules with unique molecular identifiers. Both TCR alpha and beta chains were sequenced, and tight co-correlation was observed between alpha and beta sequence abundances in each sample. The source study handled its data this way. Decombinator V4 was used to annotate TCR sequences for V gene, J gene and CDR3. TCRs were defined as expanded if a significant change between any two time points was detected under a Poisson model with p below 0.0001. Abundances of TCRs were expressed as counts per million after normalisation to the total number of TCRs sequenced in each sample. VDJdb, accessed 1 November 2021, was searched for CMV, EBV and SARS-CoV-2 annotated TCRs, with TCRs annotated for multiple antigens excluded. TCRdb cleaned the public reads at Q25 with fastp, built clones with MiXCR and kept in-frame beta chains. Each entry merges the rows of one CDR3 protein and shows their most common DNA and genes. TCRdb's processing, not the authors' own work, is the source of the V and J calls. This sample holds about 110,000 distinct CDR3 sequences; about an eighth were observed only once. Of the sample, around 3% is held by the ten largest clones.

A case-control design nested within a healthcare worker cohort in London, UK, was used, with weekly nasopharyngeal swab PCR tests and blood sampling performed. Between 23 and 31 March 2020, the week of the UK lockdown, healthcare workers were enrolled and then followed up weekly for as long as 16 weeks. The investigation overall reported the following: Matching against VDJdb was skewed toward anti-spike CD8 responses, likely underestimated virus-specific expansions, and missed private and CD4 specificities.

The TCR was taken from an adult who was a healthcare worker with PCR-confirmed SARS-CoV-2 infection or an uninfected control (not recorded which). Sequenced sample: whole blood.

The encoded CDR3 is CASSKAPGRDGYTF. The nucleotides read TGTGCCAGCAGCAAAGCCCCTGGGAGGGATGGCTACACCTTC. The chain is encoded by TRBV21-1 joined to TRBJ1-2. TRBV21-1 is reported as a pseudogene. The CDR3 measures 14 amino acids from cysteine to phenylalanine. Only the CDR3 DNA is retained, 42 bases long and in frame from the first base.